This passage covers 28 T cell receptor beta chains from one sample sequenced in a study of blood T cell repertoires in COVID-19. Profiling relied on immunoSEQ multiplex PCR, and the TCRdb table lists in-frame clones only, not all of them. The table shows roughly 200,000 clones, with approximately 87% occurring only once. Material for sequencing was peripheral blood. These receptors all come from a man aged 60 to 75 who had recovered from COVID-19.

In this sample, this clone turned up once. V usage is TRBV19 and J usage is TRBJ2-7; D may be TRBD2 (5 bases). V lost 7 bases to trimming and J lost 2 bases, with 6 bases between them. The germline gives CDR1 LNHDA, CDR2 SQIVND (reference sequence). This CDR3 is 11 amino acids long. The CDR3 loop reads CASMGAYEQYF. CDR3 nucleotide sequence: TGTGCCAGTATGGGAGCCTACGAGCAGTACTTC.

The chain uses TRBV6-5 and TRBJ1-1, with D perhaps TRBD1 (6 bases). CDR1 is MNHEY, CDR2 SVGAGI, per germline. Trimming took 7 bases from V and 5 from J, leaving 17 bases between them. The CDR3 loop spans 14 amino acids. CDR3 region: CASNLQGVRTEAFF. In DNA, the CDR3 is TGTGCCAGCAATTTACAGGGAGTGAGGACTGAAGCTTTCTTT.

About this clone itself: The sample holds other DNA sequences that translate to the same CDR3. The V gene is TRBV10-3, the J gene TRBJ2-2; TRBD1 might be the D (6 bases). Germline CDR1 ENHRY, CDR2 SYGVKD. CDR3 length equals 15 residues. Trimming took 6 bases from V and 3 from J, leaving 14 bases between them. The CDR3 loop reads CAISADRTYTGELFF. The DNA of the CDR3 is TGTGCCATCAGCGCCGACAGGACGTACACCGGGGAGCTGTTTTTT.

CDR3 sequence reads: CASSDVQGDYEQYF. The CDR3 DNA reads TGTGCCAGCAGTGACGTACAGGGGGACTACGAGCAGTACTTC. The chain couples TRBV6-1 to TRBJ2-7; 8 bases are a match to TRBD1. Trimming cost V 3 bases and J 3 bases; bases outside gene matches: 4. Germline CDR1 reads MNHNS; CDR2 reads SASEGT. The CDR3 contains 14 residues.

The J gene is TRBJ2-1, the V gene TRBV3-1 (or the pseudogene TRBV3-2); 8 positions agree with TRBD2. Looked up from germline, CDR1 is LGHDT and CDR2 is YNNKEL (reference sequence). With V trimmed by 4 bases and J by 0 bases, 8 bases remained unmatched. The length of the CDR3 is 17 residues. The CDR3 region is CASSRAAGTSSYNEQFF. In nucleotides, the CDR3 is TGTGCCAGCAGCCGCGCAGCCGGGACTAGCTCCTACAATGAGCAGTTCTTC.

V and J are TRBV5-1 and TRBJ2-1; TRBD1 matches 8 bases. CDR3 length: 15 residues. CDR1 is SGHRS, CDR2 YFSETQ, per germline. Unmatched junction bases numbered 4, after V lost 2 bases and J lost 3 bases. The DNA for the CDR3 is TGCGCCAGCAGCTTTTCAGGGGGCTTCTACAATGAGCAGTTCTTC. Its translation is CASSFSGGFYNEQFF.

CDR3 sequence reads: CASTRRTRGEPQHF. CDR3 nucleotide sequence: TGTGCCAGCACCCGAAGGACCCGGGGTGAGCCCCAGCATTTT. The chain combines TRBV16 with TRBJ1-5, with D unresolved. The CDR3 covers 14 residues. Germline V gene sequence: CDR1 KGHSY, CDR2 FQNENV. V gave up 7 bases and J gave up 8 bases, with 18 bases separating them. The full variable domain, its missing parts supplied by reference TRBV16 and TRBJ1-5, is GEEVAQTPKHLVRGEGQKAKLYCAPIKGHSYVFWYQQVLKNEFKFLISFQNENVFDETGMPKERFSAKCLPNSPCSLEIQATKLEDSAVYFCASTRRTRGEPQHFGDGTRLSIL.

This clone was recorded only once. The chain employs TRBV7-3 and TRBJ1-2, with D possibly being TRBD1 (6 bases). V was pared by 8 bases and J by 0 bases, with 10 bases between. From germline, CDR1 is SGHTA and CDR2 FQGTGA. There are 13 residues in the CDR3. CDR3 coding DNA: TGTGCCAGCTCGGACAGCCCTAACTATGGCTACACCTTC. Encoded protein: CASSDSPNYGYTF.

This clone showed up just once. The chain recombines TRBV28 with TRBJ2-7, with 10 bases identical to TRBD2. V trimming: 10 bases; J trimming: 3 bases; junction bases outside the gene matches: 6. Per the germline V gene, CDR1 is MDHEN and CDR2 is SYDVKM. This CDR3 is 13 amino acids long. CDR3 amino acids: CATTSGTGYEQYF. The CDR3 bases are TGTGCCACCACTAGCGGGACAGGCTACGAGCAGTACTTC. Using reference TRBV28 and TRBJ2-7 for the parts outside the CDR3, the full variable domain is DVKVTQSSRYLVKRTGEKVFLECVQDMDHENMFWYRQDPGLGLRLIYFSYDVKMKEKGDIPEGYSVSREKKERFSLILESASTNQTSMYLCATTSGTGYEQYFGPGTRLTVT.

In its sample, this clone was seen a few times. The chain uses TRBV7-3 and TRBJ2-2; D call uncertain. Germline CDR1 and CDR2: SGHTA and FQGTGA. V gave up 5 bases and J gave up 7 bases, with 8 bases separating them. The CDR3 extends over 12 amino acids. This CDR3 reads CASSEYGGELFF. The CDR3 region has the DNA TGTGCCAGCAGCGAGTATGGCGGGGAGCTGTTTTTT.

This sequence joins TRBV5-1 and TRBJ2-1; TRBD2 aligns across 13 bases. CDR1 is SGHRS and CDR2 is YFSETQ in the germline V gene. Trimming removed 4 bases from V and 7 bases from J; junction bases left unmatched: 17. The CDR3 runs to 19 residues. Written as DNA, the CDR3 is TGCGCCAGCAGCCCTTCCTTACTAGCGGGGGGGCCCCCTTATAATGAGCAGTTCTTC. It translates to CASSPSLLAGGPPYNEQFF.

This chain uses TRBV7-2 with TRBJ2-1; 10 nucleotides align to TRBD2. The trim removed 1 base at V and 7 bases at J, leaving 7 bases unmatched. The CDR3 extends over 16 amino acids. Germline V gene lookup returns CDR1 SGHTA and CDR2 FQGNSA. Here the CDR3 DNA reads TGTGCCAGCAGCTTAGGGGGCCTAGCGGGGGCTAATGAGCAGTTCTTC. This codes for CASSLGGLAGANEQFF.

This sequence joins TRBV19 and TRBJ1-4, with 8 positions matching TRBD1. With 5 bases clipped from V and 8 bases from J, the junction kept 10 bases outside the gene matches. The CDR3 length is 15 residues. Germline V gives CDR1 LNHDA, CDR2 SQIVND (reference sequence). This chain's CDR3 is CASSWDRSLGEKLFF. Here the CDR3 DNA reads TGTGCCAGTAGTTGGGACAGGTCCTTGGGGGAAAAACTGTTTTTT.

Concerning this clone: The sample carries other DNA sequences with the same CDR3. In DNA form, the CDR3 reads TGTGCCAGCACCCTGGCAGATAACTATGGCTACACCTTC. Translated: CASTLADNYGYTF. The genes are TRBV6-5 and TRBJ1-2; no definite D call. This CDR3 is 13 amino acids long. The V gene lost 7 bases and the J gene lost 1 base, with 10 bases spanning the gap. From germline, CDR1 is MNHEY and CDR2 SVGAGI.

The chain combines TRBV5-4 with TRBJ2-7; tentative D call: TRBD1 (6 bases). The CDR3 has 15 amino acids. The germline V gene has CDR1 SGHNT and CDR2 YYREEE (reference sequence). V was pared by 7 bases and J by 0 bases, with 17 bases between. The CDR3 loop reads CASGTPRDTSYEQYF. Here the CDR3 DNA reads TGTGCCAGCGGCACCCCCCGGGACACCTCCTACGAGCAGTACTTC.

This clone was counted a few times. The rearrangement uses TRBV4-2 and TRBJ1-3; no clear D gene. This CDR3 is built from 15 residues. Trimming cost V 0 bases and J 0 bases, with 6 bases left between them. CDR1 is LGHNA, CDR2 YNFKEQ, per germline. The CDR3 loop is CASSQDWSSGNTIYF. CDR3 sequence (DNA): TGTGCCAGCAGCCAAGACTGGAGCTCTGGAAACACCATATATTTT.

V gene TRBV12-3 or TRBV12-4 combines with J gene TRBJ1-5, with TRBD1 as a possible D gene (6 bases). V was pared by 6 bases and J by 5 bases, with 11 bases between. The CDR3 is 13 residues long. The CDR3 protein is CASRGAHDQPQHF. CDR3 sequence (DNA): TGTGCCAGCAGGGGGGCCCACGATCAGCCCCAGCATTTT.

CDR3 nucleotides: TGTGCCTCAGGACAGGGCACTGAAGCTTTCTTT. It specifies CASGQGTEAFF. The chain uses TRBV30 and TRBJ1-1; 8 nucleotides agree with TRBD1. Germline values: CDR1 GTSNPN, CDR2 SVGIG (reference sequence). V lost 7 bases to trimming and J lost 4 bases; unmatched junction nucleotides: 2. The CDR3 consists of 11 residues.

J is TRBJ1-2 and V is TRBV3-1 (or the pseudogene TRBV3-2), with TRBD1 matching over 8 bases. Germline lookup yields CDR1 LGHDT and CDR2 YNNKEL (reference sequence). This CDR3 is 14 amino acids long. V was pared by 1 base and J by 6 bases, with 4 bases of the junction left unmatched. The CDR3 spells CASSQGQGANGYTF. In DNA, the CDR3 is TGTGCCAGCAGCCAAGGCCAGGGGGCTAATGGCTACACCTTC.

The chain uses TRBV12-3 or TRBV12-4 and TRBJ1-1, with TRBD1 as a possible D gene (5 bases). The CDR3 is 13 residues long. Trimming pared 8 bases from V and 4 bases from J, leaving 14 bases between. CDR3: CASGQGRRTEAFF. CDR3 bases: TGTGCCAGCGGGCAGGGCCGTCGCACTGAAGCTTTCTTT.

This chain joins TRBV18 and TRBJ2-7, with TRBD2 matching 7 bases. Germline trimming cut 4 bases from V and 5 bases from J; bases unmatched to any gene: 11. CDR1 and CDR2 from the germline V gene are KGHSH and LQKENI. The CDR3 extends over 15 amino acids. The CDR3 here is CASSLKREGAHEQYF. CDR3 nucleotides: TGTGCCAGCTCACTAAAGCGGGAAGGAGCCCACGAGCAGTACTTC.

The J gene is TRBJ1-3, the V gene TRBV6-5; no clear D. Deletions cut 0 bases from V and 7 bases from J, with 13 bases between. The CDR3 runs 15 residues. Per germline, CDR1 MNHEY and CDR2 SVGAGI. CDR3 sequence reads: CASSYSSGRTNTIYF. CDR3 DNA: TGTGCCAGCAGTTACTCGAGCGGGCGGACGAACACCATATATTTT.

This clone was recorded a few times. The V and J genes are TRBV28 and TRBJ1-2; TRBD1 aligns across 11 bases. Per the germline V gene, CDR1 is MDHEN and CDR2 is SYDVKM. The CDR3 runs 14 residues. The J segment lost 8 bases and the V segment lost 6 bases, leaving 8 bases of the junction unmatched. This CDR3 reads CASSPGQGAGGYTF. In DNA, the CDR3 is TGTGCCAGCAGCCCCGGACAGGGGGCGGGGGGCTACACCTTC.

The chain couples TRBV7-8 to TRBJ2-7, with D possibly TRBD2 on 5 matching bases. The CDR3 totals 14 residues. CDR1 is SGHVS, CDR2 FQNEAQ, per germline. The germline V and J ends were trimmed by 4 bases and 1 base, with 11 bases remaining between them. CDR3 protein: CASSSSGISYEQYF. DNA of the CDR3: TGTGCCAGCAGCTCCTCCGGGATTTCCTACGAGCAGTACTTC.

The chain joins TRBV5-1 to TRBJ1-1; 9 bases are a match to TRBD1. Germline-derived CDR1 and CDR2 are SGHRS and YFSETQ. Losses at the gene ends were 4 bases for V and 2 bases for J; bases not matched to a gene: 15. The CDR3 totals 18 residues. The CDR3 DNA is TGCGCCAGCAGCCCCAATCCCCCGGGACAGGGCGCTAACACTGAAGCTTTCTTT. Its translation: CASSPNPPGQGANTEAFF. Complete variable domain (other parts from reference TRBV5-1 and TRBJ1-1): KAGVTQTPRYLIKTRGQQVTLSCSPISGHRSVSWYQQTPGQGLQFLFEYFSETQRNKGNFPGRFSGRQFSNSRSEMNVSTLELGDSALYLCASSPNPPGQGANTEAFFGQGTRLTVV.

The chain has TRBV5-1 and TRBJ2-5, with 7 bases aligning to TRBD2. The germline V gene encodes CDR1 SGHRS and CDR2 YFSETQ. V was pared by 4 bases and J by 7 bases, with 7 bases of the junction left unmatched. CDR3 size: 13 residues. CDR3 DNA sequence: TGCGCCAGCAGCAGGGGCAGGGAGGGGACCCAGTACTTC. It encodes CASSRGREGTQYF.

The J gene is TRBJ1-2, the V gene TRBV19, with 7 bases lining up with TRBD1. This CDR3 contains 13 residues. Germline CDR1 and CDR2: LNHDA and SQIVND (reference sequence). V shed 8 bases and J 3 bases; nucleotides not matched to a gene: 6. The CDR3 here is CASHGGGDYGYTF. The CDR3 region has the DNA TGTGCCAGTCACGGAGGGGGCGACTATGGCTACACCTTC.

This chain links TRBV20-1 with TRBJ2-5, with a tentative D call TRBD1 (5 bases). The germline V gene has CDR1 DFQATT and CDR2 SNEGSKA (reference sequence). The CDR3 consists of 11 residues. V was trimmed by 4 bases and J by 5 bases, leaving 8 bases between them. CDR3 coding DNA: TGCAGTGCTAAGGGGTGGGAGACCCAGTACTTC. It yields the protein CSAKGWETQYF.